This passage covers 5 T cell receptor beta chains from one sample sequenced in a study of spatial heterogeneity in lung cancer. Findings of the study overall: Counts that tracked tumor mutation counts were those of expanded intratumoral alpha and beta TCRs.

Regarding time point: sample taken at primary tumor resection. Their target antigens are unknown. TCRdb recomputed calls from the 5' RACE reads with MiXCR, one row per CDR3 protein. The sample has about 29,000 distinct CDR3 sequences, 7.1% seen once. The source material was lung tumor tissue, sampled at surgery. The source is a male donor with early-stage non-small cell lung cancer.

V is TRBV27 and J is TRBJ1-2; D is uncertain. This CDR3 is built from 16 residues. V lost 8 bases to trimming and J lost 7 bases, with 26 bases between them. Per the germline V gene, CDR1 is MNHEY and CDR2 is SMNVEV (reference sequence). CDR3 nucleotides: TGTGCCAGCGGAGGGAGTCTTGGCAAAACAGATCCTGGCTACACCTTC. It codes for CASGGSLGKTDPGYTF.

This clonotype was counted at least ten times. The chain joins TRBV20-1 to TRBJ1-5; 7 nucleotides line up with TRBD1. This CDR3 is 14 amino acids long. The germline CDR1 and CDR2 sequences are DFQATT and SNEGSKA (reference sequence). Trimming cost V 1 base and J 4 bases; bases outside gene matches: 4. The CDR3 reads CSARVGTDNQPQHF. The CDR3 DNA follows: TGCAGTGCTAGAGTCGGGACAGATAATCAGCCCCAGCATTTT.

This clonotype has ten or more counts. The V gene is TRBV12-3 or TRBV12-4, the J gene TRBJ1-1; D possibly corresponds to TRBD1 (5 bases). Trimming took off 3 bases at V and 0 bases at J, with 11 bases between the two ends. The CDR3 loop spans 15 amino acids. The CDR3 coding sequence is TGTGCCAGCAGTTTGTGGGGCAGGGTGAACACTGAAGCTTTCTTT. This encodes CASSLWGRVNTEAFF.

This clonotype appeared a single time. A read error is possible here, since a much larger clone lies one base away. This CDR3 fails to terminate in the conserved phenylalanine or tryptophan, so it likely reflects a read error. The chain carries TRBV4-2 and TRBJ2-7; a possible D gene is TRBD2 (5 bases). Per germline, CDR1 LGHNA and CDR2 YNFKEQ. Trimming removed 4 bases at V and 4 bases at J, with 20 bases between. The CDR3 spans 16 residues. This CDR3 is CASSPANQAAAYEQYY. CDR3 nucleotides: TGTGCCAGCAGCCCAGCCAACCAAGCGGCGGCTTACGAGCAGTACTAC.

In this sample, this clonotype turned up many times. The rearrangement joins TRBV6-1 to TRBJ2-7; D is unclear. Trimming removed 2 bases at V and 2 bases at J, with 13 bases between. The CDR3 consists of 15 residues. Germline V gene sequence: CDR1 MNHNS, CDR2 SASEGT. CDR3 loop: CASSEQGRWAYEQYF. The CDR3 nucleotides read TGTGCCAGCAGTGAACAAGGCAGGTGGGCCTACGAGCAGTACTTC.